The clone carrying this T cell receptor beta chain was detected only once. What it binds is not known. The ends were cut back, 4 bases at V and 7 bases at J, with 9 bases in the middle. The CDR3 contains 13 residues. Germline V gene data show CDR1 as SGDLS and CDR2 as YYNGEE. Clones were read by immunoSEQ multiplex PCR, and TCRdb kept only the in-frame ones, dropping some. The sample records 2.3 million or so clones, over 90% being singletons. The data were obtained in a study of shared clonotypes between healthy human individuals. Looking at the study overall: Samples came from two female and a few male donors aged 18 to 49. General study results and limits: Of the naive CD4 clonotypes, approximately 5% were shared across several donors.

The sequencing sample was made of naive CD4+ T cells from PBMCs. Documented subset: CD45RA+ positively selected. J is TRBJ1-6 and V is TRBV9; no firm D call. The sequence was obtained from a man younger than 35 in good health. Some clones in this sample may be carry-over from other donors' samples. The CDR3 loop is CASSKDLNSPLHF. CDR3 DNA sequence: TGTGCCAGCAGCAAGGACCTAAATTCACCCCTCCACTTT.